This T cell receptor (beta chain) was sequenced during a study of identical twins. Trimming took 5 bases from V and 5 from J, leaving 14 bases between them. Germline CDR1 is MNHEY and CDR2 is SMNVEV (reference sequence). There are 14 residues in the CDR3. TCRdb ran MiXCR on the 5' RACE reads and lists one entry per CDR3 protein. Of around 960,000 distinct CDR3 sequences in the sample, approximately 13% were seen once. The sample also formed part of further work on yellow fever vaccine responses in identical twins.

The chain recombines TRBV27 with TRBJ2-3; the D gene is possibly TRBD2 (6 bases). The receptor comes from a woman aged 18-35 years in good health. Specimen: PBMCs. CDR3 in amino acids: CASSPTPRGDTQYF. As DNA, the CDR3 is TGTGCCAGCAGTCCCACACCGCGGGGAGATACGCAGTATTTT.